Listed below are T cell receptor beta chains from one sample, sequenced in a study of early T cells in non-severe SARS-CoV-2 infection. Using its own MiXCR run on the 5' RACE reads, TCRdb lists one record per CDR3 protein. This sample has about 26,000 distinct CDR3 sequences; approximately 4.8% occur once, and the top ten carry roughly 5.9%. Specimen: whole blood. These receptors came from an adult who was a healthcare worker with PCR-confirmed SARS-CoV-2 infection or an uninfected control (not recorded which). CDR3s include the opening cysteine and the closing phenylalanine or tryptophan. The order of the fields is J gene, V gene, D gene, CDR3 length, clone size, CDR3 protein, CDR3 DNA. D genes are given only for firm matches. Size values are once, few and many counts, or a class for expanded clones, and some rows have none.

TRBJ2-3 TRBV19 NA 17 many CASRASPVWGSTDTQYF TGTGCCAGTAGGGCTAGCCCGGTGTGGGGTTCCACAGATACGCAGTATTTT
TRBJ2-3 TRBV12-3/TRBV12-4 NA 13 few CASNPRGLDTQYF TGTGCCAGCAACCCCAGGGGCCTGGATACGCAGTATTTT
TRBJ1-6 TRBV7-2 TRBD1 16 few CASSFTPGQPNSPLHF TGTGCCAGCAGCTTTACACCGGGACAGCCCAATTCACCCCTCCACTTT
TRBJ2-4 TRBV7-2 TRBD1 16 many CASSPGQGVAKNIQYF TGTGCCAGCAGCCCAGGACAGGGAGTGGCCAAAAACATTCAGTACTTC
TRBJ1-6 TRBV28 NA 17 many CASWGRGVSSYNSPLHF TGTGCCAGCTGGGGCCGCGGGGTCAGCTCCTATAATTCACCCCTCCACTTT
TRBJ1-1 TRBV11-2 TRBD1 15 many CASSWRTGADTEAFF TGTGCCAGCAGCTGGCGGACAGGGGCGGACACTGAAGCTTTCTTT
TRBJ1-1 TRBV7-6 NA 13 many CASSSDQNTEAFF TGTGCCAGCAGCTCCGACCAGAACACTGAAGCTTTCTTT
TRBJ2-1 TRBV14 TRBD2 13 many CASRTSGDDEQFF TGTGCCTCCAGGACTAGCGGGGACGATGAGCAGTTCTTC
TRBJ1-5 TRBV21-1 NA 14 many CASSRGGPNQPQHF TGTGCCAGCAGCAGAGGGGGACCCAATCAGCCCCAGCATTTT
TRBJ2-7 TRBV18 NA 14 many CASSPPSGSDEQYF TGTGCCAGCTCACCCCCCTCCGGGAGCGACGAGCAGTACTTC
TRBJ1-1 TRBV7-9 NA 14 many CASSLAEGNTEAFF TGTGCCAGCAGCTTAGCGGAGGGGAACACTGAAGCTTTCTTT
TRBJ2-5 TRBV30 TRBD2 13 many CAWSVTSGETQYF TGTGCCTGGAGTGTAACTAGCGGGGAGACCCAGTACTTC
TRBJ1-4 TRBV4-1 NA 18 many CASSQVLLGTALGKKLFF TGCGCCAGCAGCCAAGTTCTACTTGGGACTGCCCTTGGGAAAAAACTGTTTTTT
TRBJ1-5 TRBV27 NA 13 NA CASSFTASGPQHF TGTGCCAGCAGTTTTACAGCCTCAGGGCCCCAGCATTTT
TRBJ1-2 TRBV2 TRBD1 14 many CASRTGGAVYGYTF TGTGCCAGCCGGACAGGGGGCGCGGTCTATGGCTACACCTTC
TRBJ1-6 TRBV27 NA 14 many CASSLSPHNSPLHF TGTGCCAGCAGTTTATCCCCCCATAATTCACCCCTCCACTTT
TRBJ1-1 TRBV12-3/TRBV12-4 NA 13 many CASSRLEGLEAFF TGTGCCAGCAGTCGCCTAGAGGGCCTGGAAGCTTTCTTT
TRBJ2-1 TRBV6-2/TRBV6-3 TRBD1 13 many CASIGTGRNEQFF TGTGCCAGCATCGGGACAGGGAGGAATGAGCAGTTCTTC
TRBJ1-1 TRBV10-3 TRBD1 13 NA CAIGDRLNTEAFF TGTGCCATAGGGGACAGGCTAAACACTGAAGCTTTCTTT
TRBJ1-5 TRBV25-1 NA 12 many CASRYSNQPQHF TGTGCCAGCCGTTATAGCAATCAGCCCCAGCATTTT
TRBJ1-4 TRBV7-8 TRBD1 14 many CASSWGQGRVKLFF TGTGCCAGCAGCTGGGGACAGGGGAGGGTAAAACTGTTTTTT
TRBJ2-4 TRBV7-9 NA 15 NA CASSLLGQGKNIQYF TGTGCCAGCAGCTTACTCGGCCAGGGCAAAAACATTCAGTACTTC
TRBJ1-1 TRBV30 NA 13 NA CAWSQGGNTEAFF TGTGCCTGGAGTCAGGGCGGGAACACTGAAGCTTTCTTT
TRBJ1-4 TRBV4-3 NA 12 many CASSQVGKKLFF TGCGCCAGCAGCCAAGTGGGGAAAAAACTGTTTTTT
TRBJ2-6 TRBV15 NA 16 many CATSGGQPSGANVLTF TGTGCCACCAGCGGAGGACAACCCTCTGGGGCCAACGTCCTGACTTTC
TRBJ1-6 TRBV3-1 NA 16 many CASSQGARRYNSPLHF TGTGCCAGCAGCCAAGGGGCAAGACGGTATAATTCACCCCTCCACTTT
TRBJ1-1 TRBV11-2 NA 13 many CASSPIDRPEAFF TGTGCCAGCAGCCCCATCGACAGACCTGAAGCTTTCTTT
TRBJ2-3 TRBV7-2 NA 16 many CASSLGGLGPSDTQYF TGTGCCAGCAGCCTTGGGGGATTGGGCCCCTCAGATACGCAGTATTTT
TRBJ2-1 TRBV19 TRBD1 17 many CASSIMIGQGTYNEQFF TGTGCCAGTAGTATAATGATCGGACAGGGAACCTACAATGAGCAGTTCTTC
TRBJ1-2 TRBV29-1 NA 13 many CSVRAGANYGYTF TGCAGCGTTCGGGCAGGAGCTAACTATGGCTACACCTTC
TRBJ2-2 TRBV7-2 NA 13 many CASSLEGGGELFF TGTGCCAGCAGCTTAGAAGGGGGCGGGGAGCTGTTTTTT